This T cell receptor beta chain was identified during a study of blood T cell repertoires in COVID-19. Here immunoSEQ multiplex PCR was the method, and the copy in TCRdb shows in-frame clones only, minus some. The profile shows around 260,000 clones, 80% to 90% of them singletons. Sequenced material: PBMCs or T cells enriched from blood (not recorded which). This TCR was recovered from a woman aged 25 to 39 who had recovered from COVID-19.

The CDR3 sequence is CASSVDPAGSYTEAFF. The CDR3 DNA follows: TGTGCCAGCAGCGTAGACCCAGCAGGTTCTTACACTGAAGCTTTCTTT. The rearrangement links TRBV9 to TRBJ1-1; D is unclear. The CDR3 runs to 16 residues. The V gene lost 0 bases and the J gene lost 3 bases, with 15 bases spanning the gap. The germline V gene encodes CDR1 SGDLS and CDR2 YYNGEE.